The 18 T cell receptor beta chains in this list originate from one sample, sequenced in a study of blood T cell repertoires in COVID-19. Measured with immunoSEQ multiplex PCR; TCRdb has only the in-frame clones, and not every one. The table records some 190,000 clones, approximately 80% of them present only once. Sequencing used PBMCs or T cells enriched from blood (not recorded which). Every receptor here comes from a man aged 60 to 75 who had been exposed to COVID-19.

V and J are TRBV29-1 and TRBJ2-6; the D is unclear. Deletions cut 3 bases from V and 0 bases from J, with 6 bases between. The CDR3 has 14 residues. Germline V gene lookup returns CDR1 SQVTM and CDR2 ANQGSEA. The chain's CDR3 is CSVDPGSGANVLTF. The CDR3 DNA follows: TGCAGCGTTGACCCAGGCTCTGGGGCCAACGTCCTGACTTTC.

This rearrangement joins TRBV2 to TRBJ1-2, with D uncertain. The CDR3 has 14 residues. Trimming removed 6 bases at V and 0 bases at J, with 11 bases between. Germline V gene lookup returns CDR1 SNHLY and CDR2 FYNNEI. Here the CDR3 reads CASSPDIANYGYTF. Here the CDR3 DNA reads TGTGCCAGCAGCCCCGACATAGCTAACTATGGCTACACCTTC. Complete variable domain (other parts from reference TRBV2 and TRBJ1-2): EPEVTQTPSHQVTQMGQEVILRCVPISNHLYFYWYRQILGQKVEFLVSFYNNEISEKSEIFDDQFSVERPDGSNFTLKIRSTKLEDSAMYFCASSPDIANYGYTFGSGTRLTVV.

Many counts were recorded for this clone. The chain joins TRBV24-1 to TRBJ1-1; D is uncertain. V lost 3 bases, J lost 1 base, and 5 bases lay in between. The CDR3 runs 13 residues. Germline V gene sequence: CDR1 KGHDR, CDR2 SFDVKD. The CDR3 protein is CATSDPWNTEAFF. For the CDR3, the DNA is TGTGCCACCAGTGATCCATGGAACACTGAAGCTTTCTTT.

The CDR3: CASSFRDLRTAFF. The DNA of the CDR3 is TGTGCCAGCAGTTTTAGGGACTTAAGAACAGCTTTCTTT. This chain uses TRBV27 with TRBJ1-1; weak D call: TRBD1 (5 bases). The CDR3 runs 13 residues. The V gene lost 3 bases and the J gene lost 10 bases, with 15 bases spanning the gap. Germline V lookup: CDR1 MNHEY, CDR2 SMNVEV (reference sequence).

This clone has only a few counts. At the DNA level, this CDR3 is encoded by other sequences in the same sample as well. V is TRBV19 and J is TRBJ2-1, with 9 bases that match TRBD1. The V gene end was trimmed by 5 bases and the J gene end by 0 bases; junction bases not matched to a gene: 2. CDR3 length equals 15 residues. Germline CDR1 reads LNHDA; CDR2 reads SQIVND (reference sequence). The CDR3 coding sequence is TGTGCCAGTAGTCCGGACAGGGGCTCCTACAATGAGCAGTTCTTC. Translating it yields CASSPDRGSYNEQFF.

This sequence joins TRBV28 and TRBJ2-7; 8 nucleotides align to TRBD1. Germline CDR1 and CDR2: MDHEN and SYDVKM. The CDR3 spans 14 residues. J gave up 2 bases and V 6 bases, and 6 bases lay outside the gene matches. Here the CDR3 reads CASRPDRATYEQYF. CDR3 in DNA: TGTGCCAGCAGGCCGGACAGGGCAACCTACGAGCAGTACTTC.

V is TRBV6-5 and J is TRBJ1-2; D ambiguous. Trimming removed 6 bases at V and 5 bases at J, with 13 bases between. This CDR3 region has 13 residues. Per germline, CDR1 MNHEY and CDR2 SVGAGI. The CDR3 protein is CASRKTSFYGYTF. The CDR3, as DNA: TGTGCCAGCAGAAAGACAAGTTTTTATGGCTACACCTTC.

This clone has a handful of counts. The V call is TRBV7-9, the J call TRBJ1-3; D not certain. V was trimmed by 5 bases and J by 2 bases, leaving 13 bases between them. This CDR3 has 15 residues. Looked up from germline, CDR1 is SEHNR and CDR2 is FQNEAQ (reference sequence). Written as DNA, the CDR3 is TGTGCCAGCAGCCCCCGAGTTGGTACTGGAAACACCATATATTTT. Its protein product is CASSPRVGTGNTIYF.

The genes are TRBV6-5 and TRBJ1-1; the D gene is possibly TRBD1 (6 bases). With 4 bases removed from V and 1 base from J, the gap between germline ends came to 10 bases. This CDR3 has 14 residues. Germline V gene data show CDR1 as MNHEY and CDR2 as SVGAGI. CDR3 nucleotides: TGTGCCAGCAGTTGGACAGATGAGAACACTGAAGCTTTCTTT. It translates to CASSWTDENTEAFF.

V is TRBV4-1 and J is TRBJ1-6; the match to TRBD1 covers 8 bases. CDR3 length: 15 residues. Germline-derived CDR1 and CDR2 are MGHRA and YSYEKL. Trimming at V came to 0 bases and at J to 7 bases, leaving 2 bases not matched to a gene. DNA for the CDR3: TGCGCCAGCAGCCAAGAAGGACAGGGCAATTCACCCCTCCACTTT. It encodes CASSQEGQGNSPLHF.

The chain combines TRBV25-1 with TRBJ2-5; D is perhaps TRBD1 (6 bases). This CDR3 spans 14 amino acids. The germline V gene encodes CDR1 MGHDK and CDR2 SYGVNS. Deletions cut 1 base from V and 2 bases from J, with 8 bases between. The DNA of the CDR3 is TGTGCCAGCAGTGAATTTAGGGGGCAAGAGACCCAGTACTTC. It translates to CASSEFRGQETQYF. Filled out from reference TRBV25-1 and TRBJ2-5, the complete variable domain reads EADIYQTPRYLVIGTGKKITLECSQTMGHDKMYWYQQDPGMELHLIHYSYGVNSTEKGDLSSESTVSRIRTEHFPLTLESARPSHTSQYLCASSEFRGQETQYFGPGTRLLVL.

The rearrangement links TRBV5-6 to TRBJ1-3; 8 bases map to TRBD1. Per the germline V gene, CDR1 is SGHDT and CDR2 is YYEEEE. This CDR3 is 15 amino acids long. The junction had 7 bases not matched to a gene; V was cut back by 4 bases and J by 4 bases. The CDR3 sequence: CASSTWTGSGNTIYF. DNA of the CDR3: TGTGCCAGCAGCACCTGGACAGGGTCCGGAAACACCATATATTTT. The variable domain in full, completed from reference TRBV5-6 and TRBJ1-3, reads DAGVTQSPTHLIKTRGQQVTLRCSPKSGHDTVSWYQQALGQGPQFIFQYYEEEERQRGNFPDRFSGHQFPNYSSELNVNALLLGDSALYLCASSTWTGSGNTIYFGEGSWLTVV.

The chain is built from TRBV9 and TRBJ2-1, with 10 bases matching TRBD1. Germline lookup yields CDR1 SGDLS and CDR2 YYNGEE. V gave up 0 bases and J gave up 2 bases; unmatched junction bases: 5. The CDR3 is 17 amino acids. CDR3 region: CASSVGFGTGAYNEQFF. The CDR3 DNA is TGTGCCAGCAGCGTAGGATTCGGGACAGGGGCCTACAATGAGCAGTTCTTC.

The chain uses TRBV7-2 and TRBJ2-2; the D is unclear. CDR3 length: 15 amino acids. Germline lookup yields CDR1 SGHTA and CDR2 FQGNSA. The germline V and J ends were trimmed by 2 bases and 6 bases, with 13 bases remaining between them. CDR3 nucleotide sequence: TGTGCCAGCAGCTTACCAGCGATCTCCCCCGGGGAGCTGTTTTTT. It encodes CASSLPAISPGELFF.

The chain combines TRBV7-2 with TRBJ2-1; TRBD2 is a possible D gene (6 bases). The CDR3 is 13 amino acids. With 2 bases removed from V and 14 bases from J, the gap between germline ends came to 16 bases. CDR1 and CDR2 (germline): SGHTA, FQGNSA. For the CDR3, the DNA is TGTGCCAGCAGCTTAAAAGGCGGGAAGAGTAAGTTCTTC. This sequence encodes CASSLKGGKSKFF.

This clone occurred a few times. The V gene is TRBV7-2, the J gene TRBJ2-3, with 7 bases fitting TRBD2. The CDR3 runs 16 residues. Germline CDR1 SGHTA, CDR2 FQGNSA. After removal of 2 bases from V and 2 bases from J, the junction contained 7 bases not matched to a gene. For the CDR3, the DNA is TGTGCCAGCAGCTTAAGCGGGGTAGCGGCCACAGATACGCAGTATTTT. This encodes CASSLSGVAATDTQYF. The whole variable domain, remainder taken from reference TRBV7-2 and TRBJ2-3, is GAGVSQSPSNKVTEKGKDVELRCDPISGHTALYWYRQSLGQGLEFLIYFQGNSAPDKSGLPSDRFSAERTGGSVSTLTIQRTQQEDSAVYLCASSLSGVAATDTQYFGPGTRLTVL.

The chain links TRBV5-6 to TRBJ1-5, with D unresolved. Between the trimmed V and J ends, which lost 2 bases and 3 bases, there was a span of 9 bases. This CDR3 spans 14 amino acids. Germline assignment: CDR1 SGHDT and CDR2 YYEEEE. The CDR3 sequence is CASSFPGNNQPQHF. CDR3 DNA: TGTGCCAGCAGCTTTCCCGGGAACAATCAGCCCCAGCATTTT. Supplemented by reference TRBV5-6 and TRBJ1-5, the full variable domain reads DAGVTQSPTHLIKTRGQQVTLRCSPKSGHDTVSWYQQALGQGPQFIFQYYEEEERQRGNFPDRFSGHQFPNYSSELNVNALLLGDSALYLCASSFPGNNQPQHFGDGTRLSIL.

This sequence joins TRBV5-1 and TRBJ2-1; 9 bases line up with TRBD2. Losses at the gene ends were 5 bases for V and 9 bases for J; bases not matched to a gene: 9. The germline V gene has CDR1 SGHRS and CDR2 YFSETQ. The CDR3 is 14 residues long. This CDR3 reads CASSLAGGPSEQFF. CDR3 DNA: TGCGCCAGCAGTCTCGCGGGAGGGCCCAGTGAGCAGTTCTTC.